This T cell receptor beta chain appears in the sequencing data of a study of Graves' ophthalmopathy and Graves' hyperthyroidism. The CDR3 totals 15 residues. Trimming took 0 bases from V and 1 from J, leaving 10 bases between them. Pregnancy or lactation, uncontrolled infections and other autoimmune diseases were grounds for excluding patients. A volume of 10 ml of fresh peripheral blood supplied the PBMCs. Beta-chain TCR CDR3 regions were amplified from RNA transcripts. RT-PCR in the first round used HTBI primers; a second-round multiplex PCR followed. Using its own MiXCR run on the multiplex PCR reads, TCRdb lists one record per CDR3 protein. The table includes under 400,000 distinct CDR3 sequences, roughly 15% detected once. This clonotype was seen repeatedly, ten times or more.

The sequence was obtained from an adult man with Graves' ophthalmopathy. The chain uses TRBV12-3 or TRBV12-4 and TRBJ2-7, with D perhaps matching TRBD2 (5 bases). Sequenced material: peripheral blood. DNA of the CDR3: TGTGCCAGCAGTTTAGCAAGGGAGCGGTCCTACGAGCAGTACTTC. Its protein product is CASSLARERSYEQYF.